Below are 19 T cell receptor beta chains sequenced from a single sample in a study of PD-L1 blockade in urothelial cancer. TCRdb's copy holds only in-frame clones and misses some; the assay was immunoSEQ multiplex PCR. In the table there are 17,000 or so clones, roughly 87% of which are singletons. The sample was PBMCs, taken around atezolizumab (anti-PD-L1) treatment. The source of these receptors is a man in his forties or fifties with urothelial cancer.

The gene calls are TRBV5-6 and TRBJ1-1; 8 nucleotides agree with TRBD1. This CDR3 is built from 16 residues. CDR1 is SGHDT and CDR2 is YYEEEE in the germline V gene. With 3 bases clipped from V and 0 bases from J, the junction kept 7 bases outside the gene matches. The CDR3 DNA reads as TGTGCCAGCAGCTCTCCAGGGGGCCGGATGAACACTGAAGCTTTCTTT. Protein product: CASSSPGGRMNTEAFF.

J is TRBJ2-7 and V is TRBV7-2, with TRBD2 as a possible D gene (5 bases). Trimming left V 5 bases short and J 0 bases short, with 8 bases between. This CDR3 comprises 13 residues. Germline CDR1 and CDR2: SGHTA and FQGNSA. CDR3 coding DNA: TGTGCCAGCAGCCTACTAGACTCCTACGAGCAGTACTTC. Translated: CASSLLDSYEQYF.

The rearrangement uses TRBV6-5 and TRBJ2-7; D is undetermined. Germline loops: CDR1 MNHEY, CDR2 SVGAGI. With 6 bases removed from V and 3 bases from J, the gap between germline ends came to 15 bases. CDR3 length: 14 residues. The CDR3 is CASSLLGQNYEQYF. CDR3 bases: TGTGCCAGCAGCTTGCTAGGTCAGAACTACGAGCAGTACTTC.

The CDR3 loop reads CASRQGTVARRVGEQYF. The CDR3 DNA follows: TGTGCCAGCAGGCAAGGGACAGTTGCCCGGAGAGTGGGCGAGCAGTACTTC. This chain joins TRBV2 and TRBJ2-7; 7 bases agree with TRBD1. CDR1 is SNHLY, CDR2 FYNNEI, per germline. V lost 6 bases to trimming and J lost 6 bases; unmatched junction nucleotides: 20. The CDR3 has 17 amino acids.

V is TRBV30 and J is TRBJ2-7; possible D gene TRBD2, 6 bases. Between the trimmed V and J ends, which lost 5 bases and 5 bases, there was a span of 16 bases. There are 13 residues in the CDR3. Germline assignment: CDR1 GTSNPN and CDR2 SVGIG (reference sequence). CDR3 loop: CAWGKAGGNEQYF. CDR3 bases: TGTGCCTGGGGGAAGGCCGGGGGAAACGAGCAGTACTTC.

This rearrangement joins TRBV30 to TRBJ1-3; no reliable D call. Trimming took 6 bases from V and 5 from J, leaving 17 bases between them. The CDR3 is made up of 14 amino acids. CDR1 is GTSNPN, CDR2 SVGIG, per germline (reference sequence). The CDR3, as DNA: TGTGCCTGTTACAGACGGGGATATAGAAACACCATATATTTT. Protein sequence: CACYRRGYRNTIYF. Full variable domain (outside the CDR3, taken from reference TRBV30 and TRBJ1-3): SQTIHQWPATLVQPVGSPLSLECTVEGTSNPNLYWYRQAAGRGLQLLFYSVGIGQISSEVPQNLSASRPQDRQFILSSKKLLLSDSGFYLCACYRRGYRNTIYFGEGSWLTVV.

This clone showed up just a few times. The gene calls are TRBV4-1 and TRBJ1-2, with a weak D call TRBD1 (6 bases). The CDR3 consists of 19 residues. The V gene's germline CDR1 is MGHRA and CDR2 YSYEKL. Trimming took off 1 base at V and 0 bases at J, with 21 bases between the two ends. CDR3: CASSQVLGGKGTTNYGYTF. CDR3 coding DNA: TGCGCCAGCAGCCAAGTGCTCGGAGGTAAAGGGACAACTAACTATGGCTACACCTTC.

This clone turned up a few times. This chain joins TRBV2 and TRBJ2-5, with D maybe TRBD1 (6 bases). The CDR3 is 14 amino acids. Germline assignment: CDR1 SNHLY and CDR2 FYNNEI. V was clipped by 1 base and J by 5 bases, with 11 bases between them. The CDR3 region has the DNA TGTGCCAGCAGTGAAGTAGGGACAACTGAGACCCAGTACTTC. It encodes CASSEVGTTETQYF.

V is TRBV7-8 and J is TRBJ2-7; a possible D gene is TRBD2 (6 bases). V dropped 5 bases and J dropped 0 bases, with 14 bases sitting between them. Looked up from germline, CDR1 is SGHVS and CDR2 is FQNEAQ. The CDR3 contains 15 residues. The CDR3 loop reads CASSGKAGDSYEQYF. CDR3 in DNA: TGTGCCAGCAGCGGAAAAGCGGGTGACTCCTACGAGCAGTACTTC.

The chain is built from TRBV19 and TRBJ1-1; 7 nucleotides align to TRBD1. In germline, CDR1 is LNHDA, CDR2 SQIVND (reference sequence). The J segment lost 1 base and the V segment lost 6 bases, leaving 8 bases of the junction unmatched. CDR3 length: 15 amino acids. The CDR3 DNA is TGTGCCAGTAGGTCCGGGACAGCACCGAACACTGAAGCTTTCTTT. Its translation: CASRSGTAPNTEAFF.

This clone was counted between two and nine times. Here the CDR3 DNA reads TGTGCCTGGAGACACCTGCGGGGGGGCAATACCGGGGAGCTGTTTTTT. It specifies CAWRHLRGGNTGELFF. V and J are TRBV30 and TRBJ2-2; TRBD2 matches at 9 bases. J gave up 5 bases and V 3 bases, and 10 bases lay outside the gene matches. The germline V gene encodes CDR1 GTSNPN and CDR2 SVGIG (reference sequence). The CDR3 covers 16 residues.

This clone was detected only once. DNA for the CDR3: TGTGCCAGCAGCGGACGGGACCTTGGCGGGAGCCTCTACAATGAGCAGTTCTTC. Protein sequence: CASSGRDLGGSLYNEQFF. V gene TRBV21-1 combines with J gene TRBJ2-1; no check of the table's D call, TRBD2, against the DNA was made. TRBV21-1 is noted as a pseudogene. The length of the CDR3 is 18 residues.

The chain joins TRBV28 to TRBJ1-1, with a weak D call TRBD1 (6 bases). V was pared by 3 bases and J by 1 base, with 12 bases between. The germline V gene has CDR1 MDHEN and CDR2 SYDVKM. The CDR3 runs to 15 residues. CDR3 DNA sequence: TGTGCCAGCAGTTTGATAAGGGGGGGGAACACTGAAGCTTTCTTT. Protein: CASSLIRGGNTEAFF.

The chain uses TRBV9 and TRBJ2-1; D is perhaps TRBD2 (6 bases). The germline gives CDR1 SGDLS, CDR2 YYNGEE. The ends were cut back, 10 bases at V and 8 bases at J, with 22 bases in the middle. CDR3 length equals 14 residues. The CDR3 here is CASNAWGTGDEQFF. CDR3 DNA sequence: TGTGCCTCCAACGCCTGGGGGACGGGGGATGAGCAGTTCTTC.

This clone has only one observation. The gene calls are TRBV11-3 and TRBJ2-2, with 7 bases lining up with TRBD2. Trimming at V came to 5 bases and at J to 8 bases, leaving 8 bases not matched to a gene. Looked up from germline, CDR1 is SGHNT and CDR2 is YENEEA. The CDR3 is 14 residues long. In DNA, the CDR3 is TGTGCCAGCAGCCCAGGCTGGGGGGGAGGGGAGCTGTTTTTT. Encoded protein: CASSPGWGGGELFF.

The V and J genes are TRBV30 and TRBJ1-2; 7 bases line up with TRBD1. Germline values: CDR1 GTSNPN, CDR2 SVGIG (reference sequence). The CDR3 extends over 15 amino acids. Trimming cost V 2 bases and J 0 bases; bases outside gene matches: 6. The CDR3 coding sequence is TGTGCCTGGAGTCTTACGGGACAGACTAACTATGGCTACACCTTC. Residues: CAWSLTGQTNYGYTF.

V and J are TRBV6-1 and TRBJ2-1, with 8 positions matching TRBD1. V was pared by 2 bases and J by 2 bases, with 8 bases of the junction left unmatched. The CDR3 is made up of 17 amino acids. Per the germline V gene, CDR1 is MNHNS and CDR2 is SASEGT. The CDR3 DNA reads TGTGCCAGCAGTGAATCCTCCGGGACAGGTCCCTACAATGAGCAGTTCTTC. Translating it yields CASSESSGTGPYNEQFF.

CDR3 in DNA: TGTGCCAGCTCACCCGGGACAGGGGGGGCTAGCGGGACAGGCGAGCAGTACTTC. The encoded protein is CASSPGTGGASGTGEQYF. This chain links TRBV18 with TRBJ2-7; 11 bases map to TRBD1. Germline trimming cut 3 bases from V and 6 bases from J; bases unmatched to any gene: 16. Looked up from germline, CDR1 is KGHSH and CDR2 is LQKENI. This CDR3 is 18 amino acids long.

The genes are TRBV9 and TRBJ1-2; 8 bases agree with TRBD1. J gave up 6 bases and V 5 bases, and 21 bases lay outside the gene matches. CDR1 and CDR2 from the germline V gene are SGDLS and YYNGEE. The CDR3 sequence is 18 residues long. CDR3 bases: TGTGCCAGCAGTGAAAATACCAATGAGGACAGGGTAAGGGATGGCTACACCTTC. As protein: CASSENTNEDRVRDGYTF.